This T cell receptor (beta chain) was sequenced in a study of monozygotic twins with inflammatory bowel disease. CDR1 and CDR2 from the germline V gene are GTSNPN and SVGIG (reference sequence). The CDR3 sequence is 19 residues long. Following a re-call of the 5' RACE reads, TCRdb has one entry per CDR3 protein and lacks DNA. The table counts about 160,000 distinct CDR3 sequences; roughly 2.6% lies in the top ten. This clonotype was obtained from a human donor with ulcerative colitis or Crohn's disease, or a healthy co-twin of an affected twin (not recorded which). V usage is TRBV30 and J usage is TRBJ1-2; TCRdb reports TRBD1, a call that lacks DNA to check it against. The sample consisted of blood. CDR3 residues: CAWSAVVGVVRRANYGYTF.